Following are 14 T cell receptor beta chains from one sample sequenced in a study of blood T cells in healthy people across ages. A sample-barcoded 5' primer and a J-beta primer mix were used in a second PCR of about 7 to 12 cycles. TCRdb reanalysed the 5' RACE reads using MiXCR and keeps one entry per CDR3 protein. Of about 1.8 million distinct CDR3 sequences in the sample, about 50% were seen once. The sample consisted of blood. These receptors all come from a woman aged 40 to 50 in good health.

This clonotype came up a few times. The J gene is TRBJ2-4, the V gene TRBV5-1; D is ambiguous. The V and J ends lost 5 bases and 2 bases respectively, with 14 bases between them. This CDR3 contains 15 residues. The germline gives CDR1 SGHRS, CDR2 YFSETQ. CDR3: CASSPLRPTKNIQYF. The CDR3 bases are TGCGCCAGCAGTCCTCTCCGGCCAACCAAAAACATTCAGTACTTC.

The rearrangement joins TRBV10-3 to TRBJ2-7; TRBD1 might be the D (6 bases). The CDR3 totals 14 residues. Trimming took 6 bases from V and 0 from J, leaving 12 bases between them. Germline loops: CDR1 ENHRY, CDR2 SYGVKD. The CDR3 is CAISRQESSYEQYF. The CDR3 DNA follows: TGTGCCATCAGCAGACAGGAGAGCTCCTACGAGCAGTACTTC.

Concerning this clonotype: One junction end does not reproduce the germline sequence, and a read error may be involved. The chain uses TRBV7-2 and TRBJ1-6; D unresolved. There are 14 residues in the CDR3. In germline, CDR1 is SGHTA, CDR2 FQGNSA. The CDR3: CACSPSRANSPLHF. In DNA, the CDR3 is TGTGCCTGCAGCCCCTCGCGGGCTAATTCACCCCTCCACTTT.

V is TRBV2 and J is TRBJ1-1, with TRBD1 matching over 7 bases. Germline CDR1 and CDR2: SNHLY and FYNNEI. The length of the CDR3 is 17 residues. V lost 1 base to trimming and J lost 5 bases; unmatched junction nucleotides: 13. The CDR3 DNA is TGTGCCAGCAGTGAAGTTGAGACAGGGTCATATGTTACTGAAGCTTTCTTT. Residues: CASSEVETGSYVTEAFF.

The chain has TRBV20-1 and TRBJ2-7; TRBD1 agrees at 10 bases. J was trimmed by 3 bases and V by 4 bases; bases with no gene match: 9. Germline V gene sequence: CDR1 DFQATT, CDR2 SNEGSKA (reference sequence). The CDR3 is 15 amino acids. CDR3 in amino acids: CSAMPLGDRGYEQYF. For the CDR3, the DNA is TGCAGTGCTATGCCTTTGGGGGACAGGGGCTACGAGCAGTACTTC.

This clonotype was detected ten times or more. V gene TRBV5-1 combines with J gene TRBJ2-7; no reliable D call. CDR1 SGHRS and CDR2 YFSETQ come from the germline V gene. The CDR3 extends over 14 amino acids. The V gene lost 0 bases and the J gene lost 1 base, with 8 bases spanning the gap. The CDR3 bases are TGCGCCAGCAGCTTGGTAGACGGATCCTACGAGCAGTACTTC. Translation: CASSLVDGSYEQYF.

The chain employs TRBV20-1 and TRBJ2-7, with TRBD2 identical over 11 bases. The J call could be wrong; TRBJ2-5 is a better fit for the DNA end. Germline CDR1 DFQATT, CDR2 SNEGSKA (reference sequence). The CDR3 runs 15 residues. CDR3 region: CSALAGGRFIETQYF. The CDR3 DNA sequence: TGCAGTGCCTTAGCGGGGGGGCGGTTTATTGAGACCCAGTACTTC.

The CDR3 protein is CASNADREGGANVLTF. CDR3 in DNA: TGTGCCAGCAACGCGGACCGGGAGGGTGGGGCCAACGTCCTGACTTTC. This rearrangement joins TRBV7-2 to TRBJ2-6, with 8 positions matching TRBD2. V lost 7 bases and J lost 3; bases outside the gene matches: 8. CDR1 and CDR2 (germline): SGHTA, FQGNSA. CDR3 length: 16 amino acids. Based on the CDR3 plus reference TRBV7-2 and TRBJ2-6, the full variable domain is GAGVSQSPSNKVTEKGKDVELRCDPISGHTALYWYRQSLGQGLEFLIYFQGNSAPDKSGLPSDRFSAERTGGSVSTLTIQRTQQEDSAVYLCASNADREGGANVLTFGAGSRLTVL.

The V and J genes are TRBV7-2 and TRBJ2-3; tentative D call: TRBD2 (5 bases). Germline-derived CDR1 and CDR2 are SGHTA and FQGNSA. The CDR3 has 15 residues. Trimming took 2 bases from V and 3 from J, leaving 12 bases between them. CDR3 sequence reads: CASSLTSLTTDTQYF. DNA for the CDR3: TGTGCCAGCAGCTTAACTAGTTTGACGACAGATACGCAGTATTTT. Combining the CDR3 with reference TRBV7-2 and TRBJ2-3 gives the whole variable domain GAGVSQSPSNKVTEKGKDVELRCDPISGHTALYWYRQSLGQGLEFLIYFQGNSAPDKSGLPSDRFSAERTGGSVSTLTIQRTQQEDSAVYLCASSLTSLTTDTQYFGPGTRLTVL.

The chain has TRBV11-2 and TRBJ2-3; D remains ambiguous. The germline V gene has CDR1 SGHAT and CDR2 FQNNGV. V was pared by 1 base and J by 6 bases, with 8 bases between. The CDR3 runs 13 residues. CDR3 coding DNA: TGTGCCAGCAGCTTAGGAGAGGTCGATACGCAGTATTTT. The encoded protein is CASSLGEVDTQYF.

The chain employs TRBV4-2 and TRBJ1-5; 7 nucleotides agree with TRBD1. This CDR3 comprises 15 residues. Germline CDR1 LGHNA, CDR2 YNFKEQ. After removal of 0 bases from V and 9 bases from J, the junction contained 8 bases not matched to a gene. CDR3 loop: CASSQDLTGRGPQHF. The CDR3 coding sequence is TGTGCCAGCAGCCAAGATTTGACAGGGCGGGGGCCCCAGCATTTT.

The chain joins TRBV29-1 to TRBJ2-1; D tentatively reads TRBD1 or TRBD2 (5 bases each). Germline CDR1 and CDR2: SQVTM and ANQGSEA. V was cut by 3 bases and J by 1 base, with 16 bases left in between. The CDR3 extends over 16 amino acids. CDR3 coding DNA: TGCAGCGTTGAGGGGGAGACACGTAAGTCCTACAATGAGCAGTTCTTC. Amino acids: CSVEGETRKSYNEQFF.

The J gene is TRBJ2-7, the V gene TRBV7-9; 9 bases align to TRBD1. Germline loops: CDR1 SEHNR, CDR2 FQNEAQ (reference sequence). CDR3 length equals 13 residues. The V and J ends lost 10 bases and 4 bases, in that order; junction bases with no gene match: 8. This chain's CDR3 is CATTTGGGYEQYF. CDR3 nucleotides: TGTGCCACTACTACAGGGGGCGGGTACGAGCAGTACTTC. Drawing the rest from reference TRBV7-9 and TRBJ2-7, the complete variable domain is DTGVSQNPRHKITKRGQNVTFRCDPISEHNRLYWYRQTLGQGPEFLTYFQNEAQLEKSRLLSDRFSAERPKGSFSTLEIQRTEQGDSAMYLCATTTGGGYEQYFGPGTRLTVT.

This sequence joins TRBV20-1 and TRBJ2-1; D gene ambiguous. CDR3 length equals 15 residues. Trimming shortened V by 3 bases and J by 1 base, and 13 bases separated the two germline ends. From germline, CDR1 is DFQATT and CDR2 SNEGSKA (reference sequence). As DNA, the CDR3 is TGCAGTGCTAGTAAGTCCCATAGGTCCTACAATGAGCAGTTCTTC. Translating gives CSASKSHRSYNEQFF.